The clone carrying this T cell receptor beta chain has more than one count but fewer than ten. Per the authors' pipeline: Scientists estimated how many nucleated cells there were by amplifying reference gene primers. The assay was immunoSEQ multiplex PCR, and TCRdb's table has in-frame clones only and misses some. For V, J and clone size, that table is used; D and trimming come from the DNA. This sample has 200,000 to 250,000 clones, with around three quarters found just once. Germline-derived CDR1 and CDR2 are SGDLS and YYNGEE. V trimming: 4 bases; J trimming: 6 bases; junction bases outside the gene matches: 5. The CDR3 extends over 14 amino acids. The data are from a study of blood T cell repertoires in COVID-19. Study details: The United States, Italy and Spain provided the acute and convalescent COVID-19 samples. PBMCs, B-cell-depleted T cells, or T cells were the source of the cDNA or gDNA that made up the material.

J is TRBJ1-2 and V is TRBV9, with 11 bases lining up with TRBD1. The sequenced sample was peripheral blood. The TCR comes from a woman in her sixties or seventies with acute or convalescent COVID-19. This CDR3 is CASSPRTGGNGYTF. The CDR3 DNA follows: TGTGCCAGCAGCCCCCGGACAGGGGGCAATGGCTACACCTTC.